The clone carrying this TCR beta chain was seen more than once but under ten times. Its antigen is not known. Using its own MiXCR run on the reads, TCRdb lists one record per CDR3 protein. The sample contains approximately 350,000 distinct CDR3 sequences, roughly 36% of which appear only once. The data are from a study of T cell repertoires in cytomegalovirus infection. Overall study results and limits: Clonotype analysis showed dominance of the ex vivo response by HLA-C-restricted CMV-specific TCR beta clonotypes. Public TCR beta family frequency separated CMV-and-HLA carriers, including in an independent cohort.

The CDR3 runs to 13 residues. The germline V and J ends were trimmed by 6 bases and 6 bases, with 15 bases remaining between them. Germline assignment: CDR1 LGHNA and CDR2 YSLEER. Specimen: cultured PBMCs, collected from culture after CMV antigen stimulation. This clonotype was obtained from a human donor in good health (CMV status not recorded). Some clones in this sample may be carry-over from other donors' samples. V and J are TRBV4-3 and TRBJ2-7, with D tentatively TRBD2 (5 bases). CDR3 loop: CASSPSLGSEQYF. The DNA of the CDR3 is TGCGCCAGCAGTCCCAGTCTAGGGAGCGAGCAGTACTTC.